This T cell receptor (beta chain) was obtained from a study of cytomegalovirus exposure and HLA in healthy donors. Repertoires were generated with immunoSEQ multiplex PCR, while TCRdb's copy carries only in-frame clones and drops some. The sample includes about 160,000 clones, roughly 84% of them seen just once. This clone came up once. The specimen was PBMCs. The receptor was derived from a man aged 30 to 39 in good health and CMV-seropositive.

Here the CDR3 reads CASLPFVRSGNTIYF. CDR3 in DNA: TGTGCCAGCCTACCCTTTGTCCGCTCTGGAAACACCATATATTTT. The chain combines TRBV7-9 with TRBJ1-3; D is ambiguous. Germline CDR1 and CDR2: SEHNR and FQNEAQ (reference sequence). V lost 8 bases and J 0 bases, leaving 14 bases between the germline ends. This CDR3 comprises 15 residues. Complete variable domain (other parts from reference TRBV7-9 and TRBJ1-3): DTGVSQNPRHKITKRGQNVTFRCDPISEHNRLYWYRQTLGQGPEFLTYFQNEAQLEKSRLLSDRFSAERPKGSFSTLEIQRTEQGDSAMYLCASLPFVRSGNTIYFGEGSWLTVV.